The present entry profiles one T cell receptor (beta chain) with its context. Produced via immunoSEQ multiplex PCR; TCRdb's table is partial and in-frame only. The sample yields over 110,000 clones, 75% to 90% seen once. This entry comes from a study of blood T cell repertoires in COVID-19. Turning to the study itself: PBMCs, B-cell-depleted T cells, or T cells provided the cDNA or gDNA that made up the material.

This CDR3 is built from 14 residues. CDR1 and CDR2 (germline): LGHDT, YNNKEL (reference sequence). The V end was cut by 1 base, the J end by 3 bases, with 7 bases between. This chain connects TRBV3-1 (or the pseudogene TRBV3-2) to TRBJ1-3; the D is unclear. This sequence originates from an older man who had recovered from COVID-19. Sequenced: peripheral blood. The CDR3 is CASSQAELGNTIYF. The CDR3 nucleotides read TGTGCCAGCAGCCAAGCGGAGCTTGGAAACACCATATATTTT.